These 30 T cell receptor beta chains came from one sample sequenced in a study of early T cells in non-severe SARS-CoV-2 infection. Each CDR3 protein gets one entry after TCRdb re-called the 5' RACE reads with MiXCR. The sample records 55,000 to 65,000 distinct CDR3 sequences, approximately 12% being singletons. This specimen consisted of whole blood, obtained at baseline. The receptors were gathered from an adult who was a healthcare worker with PCR-confirmed SARS-CoV-2 infection or an uninfected control (not recorded which).

This clonotype appeared a few times. J is TRBJ2-5 and V is TRBV7-9, with 8 positions matching TRBD2. The V segment lost 5 bases and the J segment 6 bases; nucleotides outside the gene matches: 5. This CDR3 is 13 amino acids long. Germline V gene sequence: CDR1 SEHNR, CDR2 FQNEAQ (reference sequence). For the CDR3, the DNA is TGTGCCAGCAGCCAGGCGGGAGGAAAGACCCAGTACTTC. Amino acids: CASSQAGGKTQYF.

The sample holds a few counts of this clonotype. The V and J genes are TRBV3-1 and TRBJ2-3, with 10 bases identical to TRBD2. The germline V gene encodes CDR1 LGHDT and CDR2 YNNKEL (reference sequence). Unmatched junction bases numbered 7, after V lost 1 base and J lost 3 bases. The CDR3 sequence is 17 residues long. DNA of the CDR3: TGTGCCAGCAGCCAAGTAAGCGGGGGGGCCAGTACAGATACGCAGTATTTT. Its protein is CASSQVSGGASTDTQYF.

The J gene is TRBJ1-6, the V gene TRBV11-2; perhaps TRBD1 as D (6 bases). Deletions cut 5 bases from V and 0 bases from J, with 26 bases between. Germline CDR1 and CDR2: SGHAT and FQNNGV. This CDR3 has 21 amino acids. The CDR3 here is CASSHKTGGQERSSYNSPLHF. The CDR3 bases are TGTGCCAGCAGCCACAAAACGGGGGGCCAAGAAAGGAGCTCCTATAATTCACCCCTCCACTTT.

This clonotype was observed a few times. This chain links TRBV20-1 with TRBJ2-7; D call uncertain. Per the germline V gene, CDR1 is DFQATT and CDR2 is SNEGSKA (reference sequence). V was cut by 3 bases and J by 0 bases, with 15 bases left in between. The CDR3 is made up of 15 amino acids. CDR3 in amino acids: CSASLMKRPSYEQYF. The DNA of the CDR3 is TGCAGTGCTAGTTTGATGAAGCGCCCCTCCTACGAGCAGTACTTC.

V is TRBV20-1 and J is TRBJ1-2, with D perhaps matching TRBD1 (5 bases). The CDR3 spans 15 residues. Per germline, CDR1 DFQATT and CDR2 SNEGSKA (reference sequence). The V gene lost 1 base and the J gene lost 0 bases, with 12 bases spanning the gap. The CDR3 nucleotides read TGCAGTGCTAGAGGGACACGGGCGCCTAACTATGGCTACACCTTC. Its protein is CSARGTRAPNYGYTF.

In its sample, this clonotype was seen a few times. The rearrangement links TRBV3-1 to TRBJ2-1, with D possibly TRBD2 on 5 matching bases. The germline V gene has CDR1 LGHDT and CDR2 YNNKEL (reference sequence). This CDR3 is built from 13 residues. The V gene lost 1 base and the J gene lost 9 bases, with 10 bases spanning the gap. CDR3 bases: TGTGCCAGCAGCCAAGTTCAGGACTTTGAGCAGTTCTTC. Translation gives CASSQVQDFEQFF.

This clonotype has a count of ten or more. The chain carries TRBV14 and TRBJ2-4; the D is unclear. The germline V gene has CDR1 SGHDN and CDR2 FVKESK. The CDR3 spans 15 residues. Trimming cost V 1 base and J 0 bases, with 7 bases left between them. The CDR3 is CASSQVIGAKNIQYF. In nucleotides, the CDR3 is TGTGCCAGCAGCCAAGTCATCGGAGCCAAAAACATTCAGTACTTC. The full variable domain, in which reference TRBV14 and TRBJ2-4 provide the parts outside the CDR3, is EAGVTQFPSHSVIEKGQTVTLRCDPISGHDNLYWYRRVMGKEIKFLLHFVKESKQDESGMPNNRFLAERTGGTYSTLKVQPAELEDSGVYFCASSQVIGAKNIQYFGAGTRLSVL.

This clonotype was seen many times. The chain carries TRBV7-9 and TRBJ1-2; 7 nucleotides line up with TRBD1. Trimming cost V 1 base and J 8 bases; bases outside gene matches: 7. There are 14 residues in the CDR3. The germline gives CDR1 SEHNR, CDR2 FQNEAQ (reference sequence). The CDR3 DNA sequence: TGTGCCAGCAGCTTAGAGGGGGCCTGGCTGGGCTACACCTTC. Protein product: CASSLEGAWLGYTF.

This rearrangement joins TRBV7-9 to TRBJ2-3; a weak D match, TRBD2 (5 bases). The CDR3 length is 15 residues. Trimming shortened V by 6 bases and J by 2 bases, and 15 bases separated the two germline ends. Germline CDR1 and CDR2: SEHNR and FQNEAQ (reference sequence). The CDR3 DNA reads as TGTGCCAGCAGTCTAAGCGGAGCTCCCACAGATACGCAGTATTTT. Protein product: CASSLSGAPTDTQYF.

This clonotype turned up a few times. The V call is TRBV6-1, the J call TRBJ2-7, with 10 bases matching TRBD1. V was pared by 1 base and J by 4 bases, with 7 bases of the junction left unmatched. From germline, CDR1 is MNHNS and CDR2 SASEGT. The CDR3 has 16 amino acids. The CDR3 sequence is CASSEGAGDRGYEQYF. DNA of the CDR3: TGTGCCAGCAGTGAAGGGGCCGGGGACAGGGGTTACGAGCAGTACTTC.

The table lists this clonotype with a few counts. The chain combines TRBV19 with TRBJ2-3; the D gene is possibly TRBD2 (5 bases). V was cut by 3 bases and J by 0 bases, with 19 bases left in between. The germline V gene encodes CDR1 LNHDA and CDR2 SQIVND (reference sequence). The length of the CDR3 is 18 residues. CDR3 amino acids: CASSISSGRRTSTDTQYF. CDR3 DNA: TGTGCCAGTAGTATCTCTTCGGGTCGGAGGACTAGCACAGATACGCAGTATTTT.

The rearrangement links TRBV20-1 to TRBJ2-4; D is perhaps TRBD2 (5 bases). This CDR3 contains 13 residues. Per germline, CDR1 DFQATT and CDR2 SNEGSKA (reference sequence). Deletions cut 6 bases from V and 1 base from J, with 10 bases between. The CDR3 protein is CSAEGEAKNIQYF. DNA for the CDR3: TGCAGTGCCGAGGGTGAGGCCAAAAACATTCAGTACTTC.

This clonotype has a handful of counts. The CDR3 nucleotides are TGTGCCAGCTCACTCAACTCTGGACTAGCGGGGCTTAGCACAGATACGCAGTATTTT. As protein: CASSLNSGLAGLSTDTQYF. The chain carries TRBV18 and TRBJ2-3; 12 bases map to TRBD2. The length of the CDR3 is 19 residues. After removal of 4 bases from V and 0 bases from J, the junction contained 11 bases not matched to a gene. Germline V gene lookup returns CDR1 KGHSH and CDR2 LQKENI.

The chain couples TRBV6-1 to TRBJ1-2; the D gene is possibly TRBD1 (5 bases). The germline V gene has CDR1 MNHNS and CDR2 SASEGT. The CDR3 spans 14 residues. V lost 7 bases and J 2 bases, leaving 14 bases between the germline ends. CDR3 in DNA: TGTGCCAGCACCGAGACAGATATGAACTATGGCTACACCTTC. As protein: CASTETDMNYGYTF.

The chain uses TRBV12-3 or TRBV12-4 and TRBJ2-1; D is perhaps TRBD2 (6 bases). The CDR3 is made up of 14 amino acids. With 5 bases removed from V and 3 bases from J, the gap between germline ends came to 11 bases. This CDR3 reads CASSPRLDYNEQFF. As DNA, the CDR3 is TGTGCCAGCAGTCCGCGACTAGACTACAATGAGCAGTTCTTC.

At least ten counts were recorded for this clonotype. The chain has TRBV23-1 and TRBJ1-1; D remains ambiguous. TRBV23-1 is placed among ORFs of uncertain function. V was trimmed by 6 bases and J by 1 base, leaving 6 bases between them. The CDR3 has 12 amino acids. The CDR3 nucleotides read TGCGCCAGCAGGAACAGGAACACTGAAGCTTTCTTT. Translating it yields CASRNRNTEAFF.

In its sample, this clonotype was seen a few times. The chain joins TRBV20-1 to TRBJ2-2, with a possible D match to TRBD2 (5 bases). There are 13 residues in the CDR3. Germline loops: CDR1 DFQATT, CDR2 SNEGSKA (reference sequence). V lost 6 bases and J 3 bases, leaving 11 bases between the germline ends. The DNA for the CDR3 is TGCAGTGCGGGGAAAGCGGACACCGGGGAGCTGTTTTTT. Its translation: CSAGKADTGELFF.

The table lists this clonotype with many counts. The DNA of the CDR3 is TGTGCCAGCAGCACCCATACAGAGTTGAACACTGAAGCTTTCTTT. Encoded protein: CASSTHTELNTEAFF. The chain has TRBV7-9 and TRBJ1-1; D remains unclear. Germline lookup yields CDR1 SEHNR and CDR2 FQNEAQ (reference sequence). This CDR3 has 15 residues. V lost 5 bases to trimming and J lost 0 bases, with 13 bases between them.

The sample holds a few counts of this clonotype. The rearrangement links TRBV6-2 or TRBV6-3 to TRBJ2-2; 7 bases match TRBD2. The V segment lost 6 bases and the J segment 5 bases; nucleotides outside the gene matches: 6. The CDR3 is made up of 14 amino acids. Germline V gene data show CDR1 as MNHEY and CDR2 as SVGEGT. The CDR3 loop reads CASRGTGRTGELFF. CDR3 in DNA: TGTGCCAGCAGGGGGACCGGGAGGACCGGGGAGCTGTTTTTT.

This clonotype has ten or more counts. The chain uses TRBV4-3 and TRBJ2-1; the match to TRBD1 covers 8 bases. CDR3 length: 16 amino acids. CDR1 and CDR2 (germline): LGHNA, YSLEER. With V trimmed by 0 bases and J by 4 bases, 5 bases remained unmatched. The CDR3 protein is CASSQEDRAGYNEQFF. The CDR3 region has the DNA TGCGCCAGCAGCCAAGAGGACAGGGCGGGATACAATGAGCAGTTCTTC.

A word on this clonotype: At one end the junction does not follow the germline gene, possibly because of a read error. The chain is built from TRBV12-3 or TRBV12-4 and TRBJ2-2; TRBD1 might be the D (7 bases). This CDR3 is 16 amino acids long. This CDR3 reads CASILGGGALTGELFF. CDR3 bases: TGTGCCAGCATTTTAGGAGGGGGCGCTCTCACCGGGGAGCTGTTTTTT.

This rearrangement joins TRBV10-3 to TRBJ2-6; no clear D gene. CDR1 is ENHRY and CDR2 is SYGVKD in the germline V gene. There are 14 residues in the CDR3. Trimming cost V 8 bases and J 4 bases, with 12 bases left between them. The chain's CDR3 is CAIADPTGANVLTF. The CDR3 DNA reads as TGTGCCATCGCCGACCCCACAGGGGCCAACGTCCTGACTTTC.

This clonotype has only a few counts. The chain carries TRBV5-1 and TRBJ2-5, with 11 bases matching TRBD1. From germline, CDR1 is SGHRS and CDR2 YFSETQ. The CDR3 is 15 amino acids. V was clipped by 0 bases and J by 5 bases; unmatched bases: 3. The CDR3 spells CASSLAGTGGETQYF. Written as DNA, the CDR3 is TGCGCCAGCAGCTTGGCCGGGACAGGGGGTGAGACCCAGTACTTC. Combining the CDR3 with reference TRBV5-1 and TRBJ2-5 gives the whole variable domain KAGVTQTPRYLIKTRGQQVTLSCSPISGHRSVSWYQQTPGQGLQFLFEYFSETQRNKGNFPGRFSGRQFSNSRSEMNVSTLELGDSALYLCASSLAGTGGETQYFGPGTRLLVL.

This chain links TRBV29-1 with TRBJ2-5; 9 nucleotides match TRBD2. This CDR3 has 15 amino acids. Germline assignment: CDR1 SQVTM and CDR2 ANQGSEA. Losses at the gene ends were 6 bases for V and 1 base for J; bases not matched to a gene: 9. This CDR3 reads CSVLRLAEFQETQYF. CDR3 bases: TGCAGCGTCCTAAGACTAGCGGAGTTCCAAGAGACCCAGTACTTC.

The chain recombines TRBV29-1 with TRBJ2-2, with D perhaps TRBD1 or TRBD2 (6 bases each). Germline loops: CDR1 SQVTM, CDR2 ANQGSEA. CDR3 size: 13 residues. Trimming removed 5 bases at V and 7 bases at J, with 14 bases between. CDR3 DNA: TGCAGCGTTATCTCTGGGGGGCACGGGGAGCTGTTTTTT. As protein: CSVISGGHGELFF.

The chain has TRBV12-3 or TRBV12-4 and TRBJ2-7; 8 bases map to TRBD1. The CDR3 spans 15 residues. With V trimmed by 7 bases and J by 7 bases, 15 bases remained unmatched. As DNA, the CDR3 is TGTGCCAGCACCCTCAGCTCTAACAGGGGGTGGGAGCAGTACTTC. This translates into CASTLSSNRGWEQYF.

DNA for the CDR3: TGTGCCAGCAGTTTTTATTCTCCGGGACAGACGAGGATCTCTGGGGCCAACGTCCTGACTTTC. Translation: CASSFYSPGQTRISGANVLTF. The rearrangement uses TRBV27 and TRBJ2-6, with 7 positions matching TRBD1. CDR3 length: 21 amino acids. Losses at the gene ends were 3 bases for V and 0 bases for J; bases not matched to a gene: 17. The germline CDR1 and CDR2 sequences are MNHEY and SMNVEV (reference sequence).

V and J are TRBV5-4 and TRBJ2-5, with a tentative D call TRBD2 (7 bases). Germline lookup yields CDR1 SGHNT and CDR2 YYREEE (reference sequence). The V end was cut by 3 bases, the J end by 6 bases, with 15 bases between. This CDR3 comprises 14 residues. CDR3 protein: CASSYEGGGKTQYF. CDR3 bases: TGTGCCAGCAGCTACGAGGGAGGGGGGAAGACCCAGTACTTC.

The V call is TRBV7-9, the J call TRBJ1-3; D call uncertain. V shed 6 bases and J shed 0 bases, with 15 bases lying between them. Looked up from germline, CDR1 is SEHNR and CDR2 is FQNEAQ (reference sequence). The CDR3 has 16 amino acids. The CDR3 region is CASSPMKFSSGNTIYF. For the CDR3, the DNA is TGTGCCAGCAGTCCTATGAAGTTCTCCTCTGGAAACACCATATATTTT. Variable domain in full (rest from reference TRBV7-9 and TRBJ1-3): DTGVSQNPRHKITKRGQNVTFRCDPISEHNRLYWYRQTLGQGPEFLTYFQNEAQLEKSRLLSDRFSAERPKGSFSTLEIQRTEQGDSAMYLCASSPMKFSSGNTIYFGEGSWLTVV.

This clonotype occurred a few times. As DNA, the CDR3 is TGTGCCAGCAGGGGACTAGCGGGAGAGGATACGCAGTATTTT. Encoded protein: CASRGLAGEDTQYF. The rearrangement links TRBV6-2 or TRBV6-3 to TRBJ2-3, with 14 bases lining up with TRBD2. The CDR3 covers 14 residues. V lost 6 bases and J lost 6; bases outside the gene matches: 2. Germline V gives CDR1 MNHEY, CDR2 SVGEGT.